A selection of T cell receptor beta chains follows, all from one sample in a study of blood T cell repertoires in COVID-19. The method was immunoSEQ multiplex PCR; TCRdb's version includes in-frame clones alone and lacks a portion of them. The sample has around 150,000 clones; about 93% are singletons. Sequencing used peripheral blood. The origin of the receptors is a woman in her forties or fifties with acute or convalescent COVID-19. The CDR3 runs from the conserved cysteine through the conserved F or W. The D gene is left open where the match is weak. Only some rows state a clone size, as once, few, many or a class for expanded clones.

clone_size,j_call,d_call,v_call,cdr3_nt,cdr3_aa
-,TRBJ1-5,-,TRBV15,TGTGCCACCTCTTTGGGGGGGAGCAATCAGCCCCAGCATTTT,CATSLGGSNQPQHF
-,TRBJ2-2,-,TRBV6-2/TRBV6-3,TGTGCCAGCAACCCCAGGTTATGGGACAAAAACGCCGGGGAGCTGTTTTTT,CASNPRLWDKNAGELFF
-,TRBJ1-4,-,TRBV2,TGTGCCAGCATTCTACAGGGAACTAATGAAAAACTGTTTTTT,CASILQGTNEKLFF
-,TRBJ2-5,TRBD1,TRBV5-4,TGTGCCAGCTACCTACAGGGGAACCAAGAGACCCAGTACTTC,CASYLQGNQETQYF
-,TRBJ2-7,TRBD2,TRBV27,TGTGCCAGCAGTTTTACTAGCGGGAGTAACGAGCAGTACTTC,CASSFTSGSNEQYF
-,TRBJ1-1,TRBD1,TRBV19,TGTGCCAGTACGATGGGACAGGGGAACACTGAAGCTTTCTTT,CASTMGQGNTEAFF
-,TRBJ2-2,-,TRBV15,TGTGCCACCAGCAGAGGACCAGGGGCTAATGGGGCCGGGGAGCTGTTTTTT,CATSRGPGANGAGELFF
-,TRBJ2-1,TRBD2,TRBV24-1,TGTGCCACCAGTGATCCTGCGAGCGGGAGGGCCAGGGGGAATGAGCAGTTCTTC,CATSDPASGRARGNEQFF
-,TRBJ1-4,-,TRBV2,TGTGCCAGCAGGGCGACAGGACCCGATGAAAAACTGTTTTTT,CASRATGPDEKLFF
-,TRBJ2-1,TRBD2,TRBV4-1,TGCGCCAGCAGCCCCGCGGGGGGCAGTGAGCAGTTCTTC,CASSPAGGSEQFF
-,TRBJ1-1,-,TRBV5-1,TGCGCCAGCAGCTTGGGACAAGACACTGAAGCTTTCTTT,CASSLGQDTEAFF
-,TRBJ2-5,-,TRBV27,TGTGCCAGCAGTTTACGAGGCAGGGGAGTCCAAGAGACCCAGTACTTC,CASSLRGRGVQETQYF
-,TRBJ1-1,-,TRBV6-2/TRBV6-3,TGTGCCAGCAGTTACAGAGGGAATGAAGCTTTCTTT,CASSYRGNEAFF
-,TRBJ2-5,TRBD2,TRBV27,TGTGCCAGCAGTTTAGATCGGGAGGGGCCCTCCATAAAGACCCAGTACTTC,CASSLDREGPSIKTQYF
-,TRBJ2-1,-,TRBV5-1,TGCGCCAGCAGCCGTTCTTGGAGGGTGGGGTACAATGAGCAGTTCTTC,CASSRSWRVGYNEQFF
-,TRBJ2-5,TRBD2,TRBV28,TGTGCCAGCAGTTTAACTAGCGGGCTGTACCAAGAGACCCAGTACTTC,CASSLTSGLYQETQYF
-,TRBJ2-5,-,TRBV5-1,TGCGCCAGCAGCGCGGCGGGGCGAGAGACCCAGTACTTC,CASSAAGRETQYF
-,TRBJ1-4,TRBD1,TRBV6-5,TGTGCCAGCATCCGGGACAGGGGCCTTGAAAAACTGTTTTTT,CASIRDRGLEKLFF
-,TRBJ1-3,-,TRBV28,TGTGCCAGCAGGGGGGGAACCGTCGGAAACACCATATATTTT,CASRGGTVGNTIYF
-,TRBJ1-6,TRBD1,TRBV18,TGTGCCAGCGCCAGAACCGGGACAGGGGATTCACCCCTCCACTTT,CASARTGTGDSPLHF
-,TRBJ1-1,TRBD1,TRBV9,TGTGCCAGCAGCGTAATGACAGGGGCCACTGAAGCTTTCTTT,CASSVMTGATEAFF
-,TRBJ1-4,-,TRBV7-9,TGTGCCAGCAGCCCAGGGGAGAGTGAAAAACTGTTTTTT,CASSPGESEKLFF
-,TRBJ2-7,-,TRBV28,TGTGCCAGCAGTTTTTTCCCAGGTGCGGGCTCCTACGAGCAGTACTTC,CASSFFPGAGSYEQYF
-,TRBJ1-4,-,TRBV4-1,TGCGCCAGCAGCCAAGAGCCCACAGGGAGGGATGAAAAACTGTTTTTT,CASSQEPTGRDEKLFF
-,TRBJ1-6,TRBD1,TRBV7-3,TGTGCCAGCAGCCAAGGACAGGGGCCTAATTCACCCCTCCACTTT,CASSQGQGPNSPLHF
-,TRBJ2-2,TRBD2,TRBV4-1,TGCGCCAGCAGCCGGGCCGGCGGGACTAGCTCGGTGGAGCTGTTTTTT,CASSRAGGTSSVELFF
once,TRBJ1-5,-,TRBV9,TGTGCCAGCAGCATAAGCCCCCAAACCAACCAGCCCCAGCATTTT,CASSISPQTNQPQHF
-,TRBJ2-1,-,TRBV27,TGTGCCAGCAGTTTGAGGGGGGGGACGGTTTATCAGCAGTTCTTC,CASSLRGGTVYQQFF
once,TRBJ2-3,TRBD2,TRBV3-1/TRBV3-2,TGTGCCAGCAGCCCGGGGGGGACTAGCGGGAGAGATACGCAGTATTTT,CASSPGGTSGRDTQYF
-,TRBJ1-4,TRBD1,TRBV19,TGTGCCAGTAGTCCGCGACAGGGGATTGGTGAAAAACTGTTTTTT,CASSPRQGIGEKLFF
-,TRBJ1-6,-,TRBV9,TGTGCCAGCAGCGTAGGGGAGGTATCACCCCTCCACTTT,CASSVGEVSPLHF
-,TRBJ2-1,-,TRBV7-9,TGTGCCAGCAGCTTAAGTATGGTAGCCGATGAGCAGTTCTTC,CASSLSMVADEQFF
-,TRBJ1-6,-,TRBV6-6,TGTGCCAGCAGTCAACAGGGTAGGAATTCACCCCTCCACTTT,CASSQQGRNSPLHF
once,TRBJ1-1,TRBD1,TRBV5-4,TGTGCCAGCAGCTTCCCCGGGACAGGCAACAACCTGGGGACTGAAGCTTTCTTT,CASSFPGTGNNLGTEAFF
once,TRBJ1-1,TRBD1,TRBV10-3,TGTGCCCTCCGGGACAGGGTGAACACTGAAGCTTTCTTT,CALRDRVNTEAFF
-,TRBJ2-7,TRBD1,TRBV5-1,TGCGCCAGCAGCGGGGGACAGGGGGCCCCCGAACAGTACTTC,CASSGGQGAPEQYF
-,TRBJ1-1,-,TRBV5-4,TGTGCCAGCAGCTTGGGGCAGGCGAACACTGAAGCTTTCTTT,CASSLGQANTEAFF
-,TRBJ1-1,TRBD1,TRBV30,TGTGCCTTGTCGACAGGGGTCGCGGAAGCTTTCTTT,CALSTGVAEAFF
-,TRBJ1-6,TRBD1,TRBV7-2,TGTGCCAGCAGCCCGCGGGACAGGTGGTATTCACCCCTCCACTTT,CASSPRDRWYSPLHF
-,TRBJ1-1,-,TRBV25-1,TGTGCCAGCAGTCCAATACAGAGTATGAACACTGAAGCTTTCTTT,CASSPIQSMNTEAFF
-,TRBJ2-2,TRBD2,TRBV30,TGTGCCTGGAGGGGACTAGCGGGAGGGCACACCGGGGAGCTGTTTTTT,CAWRGLAGGHTGELFF
-,TRBJ1-1,-,TRBV29-1,TGCAGCGCGGACAGCCAAGCGAACACTGAAGCTTTCTTT,CSADSQANTEAFF
-,TRBJ1-2,-,TRBV7-9,TGTGGCCTAGAGAGGAGCTATGGCTACACCTTC,CGLERSYGYTF
-,TRBJ1-5,TRBD1,TRBV9,TGTGCCAGCAGCGCGGGACAGGATAGCAATCAGCCCCAGCATTTT,CASSAGQDSNQPQHF
-,TRBJ1-6,TRBD1,TRBV23-1,TGCGCCAGTCCTACTTGGGGGACAGGGTATTCACCCCTCCACTTT,CASPTWGTGYSPLHF
once,TRBJ2-3,TRBD1,TRBV24-1,TGTGCCACCAGTGATTCGAGGACAGGGAATACGCAGTATTTT,CATSDSRTGNTQYF
-,TRBJ1-6,TRBD1,TRBV7-9,TGTGCCAGCAGCATACCGGGACAGGGCCCTGAAAGTTATAATTCACCCCTCCACTTT,CASSIPGQGPESYNSPLHF
-,TRBJ1-6,TRBD1,TRBV27,TGTGCCAGCAGTCCCGGGACAGGGCTCTCACCCCTCCACTTT,CASSPGTGLSPLHF